This T cell receptor beta chain was identified during a study of shared clonotypes between healthy human individuals. For the study at large: The plates for each donor numbered three CD4 naive, three CD4 memory, two CD8 naive and one CD8 memory. Study-wide findings and caveats: The researchers took only blood, and tissue repertoires probably look different.

The CDR3 contains 13 residues. The germline gives CDR1 GTSNPN, CDR2 SVGIG (reference sequence). Trimming at V came to 3 bases and at J to 6 bases, leaving 3 bases not matched to a gene. CD4+ cell separation produced CD45RA+ naive and CD45RA-negative memory subsets. Sequencing was performed with immunoSEQ multiplex PCR; in TCRdb, only in-frame clones are kept and a portion is missing. Among some 2.1 million clones listed, 90% to 95% were seen once. On this clone: Its antigen is unknown.

The sequenced material came from naive CD4+ T cells sorted from blood. Subset here: CD45RA+ positively selected. The rearrangement uses TRBV30 and TRBJ2-1; 9 positions agree with TRBD2. The sequence came from a man between 18 and 35 years old in good health. For the CDR3, the DNA is TGTGCCTGGAGGACTAGCGGCCGCAATGAGCAGTTCTTC. This codes for CAWRTSGRNEQFF.